These T cell receptor beta chains were read from a single sample in a study of vaccination effects on CD4 cells after COVID-19. No cognate antigen is known for these TCRs. TCRdb's table, derived via immunoSEQ multiplex PCR, lists solely in-frame clones and lacks some. The sample holds roughly 70,000 clones, 65% to 75% seen once. The starting material was CD4+ T cells from PBMCs cultured with HIV peptides, obtained before COVID-19 vaccination. The receptors come from a human donor who had a prior SARS-CoV-2 infection. CDR3s include the opening cysteine and the closing phenylalanine or tryptophan. A D gene is named only where the DNA matches it firmly. Expanded clones get a size class; other rows say once, few or many, or leave the size out.

DNA: TGTGCCAGCAGCCTCATTTCCGGGGCGCTCACAGATACGCAGTATTTT; CDR3: CASSLISGALTDTQYF; J: TRBJ2-3; D: .; V: TRBV4-2; size: .
DNA: TGTGCCAGCAGCTTGGGACTAGCGATGCCCTACGAGCAGTACTTC; CDR3: CASSLGLAMPYEQYF; J: TRBJ2-7; D: TRBD2; V: TRBV5-6; size: .
DNA: TGTGCCAGCAGCCAAGACTGGCAGGGGGGCGGCTACACCTTC; CDR3: CASSQDWQGGGYTF; J: TRBJ1-2; D: TRBD1; V: TRBV14; size: .
DNA: TGCGCCAGCAGCACGGGGACTAGCGGGAGGGCCGGGACCGGGGAGCTGTTTTTT; CDR3: CASSTGTSGRAGTGELFF; J: TRBJ2-2; D: TRBD2; V: TRBV5-1; size: .
DNA: TGTGCCAGCAGGGCTCGCGGGGGGGTGAACACCGGGGAGCTGTTTTTT; CDR3: CASRARGGVNTGELFF; J: TRBJ2-2; D: TRBD2; V: TRBV6-6; size: .
DNA: TGTGCCAGTAGGGGTCCAGCTCGAGGCACAGATACGCAGTATTTT; CDR3: CASRGPARGTDTQYF; J: TRBJ2-3; D: .; V: TRBV19; size: once
DNA: TGTGCCAGCTCACAAGCAGGGGAGGAGGATACGCAGTATTTT; CDR3: CASSQAGEEDTQYF; J: TRBJ2-3; D: .; V: TRBV18; size: .
DNA: TGCGCCAGCAGCTTGGCCGAAGGCAGCGGGAGTAATAACGGGGAGCTGTTTTTT; CDR3: CASSLAEGSGSNNGELFF; J: TRBJ2-2; D: TRBD2; V: TRBV5-1; size: .
DNA: TGTGCCAGCAGCCAAGAGGAGCGGACGTACAATGAGCAGTTCTTC; CDR3: CASSQEERTYNEQFF; J: TRBJ2-1; D: .; V: TRBV4-2; size: .
DNA: TGTGCCACCAGTGATTCGAACAGGGGAGGCACCGGGGAGCTGTTTTTT; CDR3: CATSDSNRGGTGELFF; J: TRBJ2-2; D: .; V: TRBV24-1; size: .
DNA: TGTGCCAGCTCCACCCGACAGGGTGGGTCCTACGAGCAGTACTTC; CDR3: CASSTRQGGSYEQYF; J: TRBJ2-7; D: TRBD1; V: TRBV18; size: .
DNA: TGTGCCAGCAGTGAAGAAACCTGGTCCTACGAGCAGTACTTC; CDR3: CASSEETWSYEQYF; J: TRBJ2-7; D: .; V: TRBV2; size: .
DNA: TGTGCCTGGAGTTTTGCGGGTTCGAGACCCGAGCAGTACTTC; CDR3: CAWSFAGSRPEQYF; J: TRBJ2-7; D: .; V: TRBV30; size: .
DNA: TGTGCCAGTAGTATTTGGACTGGGGATACGCAGTATTTT; CDR3: CASSIWTGDTQYF; J: TRBJ2-3; D: .; V: TRBV19; size: .
DNA: TGTGCCAGCAGCCAGACCGGACAAAACTACAATGAGCAGTTCTTC; CDR3: CASSQTGQNYNEQFF; J: TRBJ2-1; D: .; V: TRBV7-2; size: few
DNA: TGTGCCAGCAGTTGGGGACTAGCGGCGACAGATACGCAGTATTTT; CDR3: CASSWGLAATDTQYF; J: TRBJ2-3; D: TRBD2; V: TRBV6-5; size: .
DNA: TGTGCCAGCCGTCACGGGCGGTCTTGGGATTCACCCCTCCACTTT; CDR3: CASRHGRSWDSPLHF; J: TRBJ1-6; D: .; V: TRBV27; size: few
DNA: TGCGCCAGCAGCCACACGATTCTAACAGCGTCCTACGAGCAGTACTTC; CDR3: CASSHTILTASYEQYF; J: TRBJ2-7; D: .; V: TRBV4-3; size: few
DNA: TGTGCCAGCAGTTTTCGGCCTAGCGGGAGACACACAGATACGCAGTATTTT; CDR3: CASSFRPSGRHTDTQYF; J: TRBJ2-3; D: TRBD2; V: TRBV27; size: .
DNA: TGTGCCAGCAGTGTACGGGACAGGGGGCTCCTGGGCAAAAACATTCAGTACTTC; CDR3: CASSVRDRGLLGKNIQYF; J: TRBJ2-4; D: TRBD1; V: TRBV6-1; size: .
DNA: TGTGCCATCAGTGAGTCGGGGGGCCCGGAGCAGTTCTTC; CDR3: CAISESGGPEQFF; J: TRBJ2-1; D: .; V: TRBV10-3; size: .
DNA: TGTGCCAGCAGCTTCGCAGGCTTTCGATCTAGCGGAAGCACAGATACGCAGTATTTT; CDR3: CASSFAGFRSSGSTDTQYF; J: TRBJ2-3; D: TRBD2; V: TRBV11-2; size: .